Following are 30 T cell receptor beta chains from one sample sequenced in a study of T cell repertoires in cytomegalovirus infection. TCRdb reanalysed the reads using MiXCR and keeps one entry per CDR3 protein. The sample lists hundreds of thousands of distinct CDR3 sequences; 15% to 20% were seen once. Sequenced input: PBMCs. The receptors come from a human donor in good health (CMV status not recorded). Some clones in this sample may be carry-over from other donors' samples.

This clonotype was detected many times. The chain joins TRBV7-2 to TRBJ2-3, with D possibly matching TRBD1 (5 bases). The germline V and J ends were trimmed by 2 bases and 5 bases, with 8 bases remaining between them. Germline V gene lookup returns CDR1 SGHTA and CDR2 FQGNSA. CDR3 length equals 13 residues. The CDR3 loop is CASSLRGVDTQYF. CDR3 nucleotides: TGTGCCAGCAGCTTAAGGGGCGTAGATACGCAGTATTTT.

This chain uses TRBV20-1 with TRBJ1-6, with 7 bases identical to TRBD1. Per the germline V gene, CDR1 is DFQATT and CDR2 is SNEGSKA (reference sequence). Trimming removed 5 bases from V and 17 bases from J; junction bases left unmatched: 9. The CDR3 loop spans 11 amino acids. As DNA, the CDR3 is TGCAGTGCTTACCGGGACAGTCAATTCCACTTT. This translates into CSAYRDSQFHF.

This clonotype came up many times. The chain joins TRBV7-2 to TRBJ1-1; D not certain. The CDR3 runs 14 residues. Per the germline V gene, CDR1 is SGHTA and CDR2 is FQGNSA. V lost 2 bases and J lost 0, with 7 bases in between. CDR3 DNA sequence: TGTGCCAGCAGCTTATCACAAATGAACACTGAAGCTTTCTTT. Translated, it gives CASSLSQMNTEAFF.

This clonotype was observed many times. The chain employs TRBV7-9 and TRBJ2-2; D remains ambiguous. This CDR3 spans 12 amino acids. Looked up from germline, CDR1 is SEHNR and CDR2 is FQNEAQ (reference sequence). The V end lost 7 bases, the J end lost 2 bases, and 5 bases lay between the germline ends. The CDR3 spells CASTLNTGELFF. The CDR3 region has the DNA TGTGCCAGCACCCTTAACACCGGGGAGCTGTTTTTT.

In its sample, this clonotype was seen many times. J is TRBJ1-4 and V is TRBV7-2; no definite D call. Trimming stripped 3 bases from V and 0 bases from J, with 8 bases between. The CDR3 covers 15 residues. The germline CDR1 and CDR2 sequences are SGHTA and FQGNSA. For the CDR3, the DNA is TGTGCCAGCAGCTTGGAGTCAACAACTAATGAAAAACTGTTTTTT. This translates into CASSLESTTNEKLFF.

The sample holds a few counts of this clonotype. J is TRBJ1-5 and V is TRBV20-1; 9 bases line up with TRBD1. This CDR3 spans 16 amino acids. The V gene's germline CDR1 is DFQATT and CDR2 SNEGSKA (reference sequence). Trimming at V came to 5 bases and at J to 6 bases, leaving 14 bases not matched to a gene. This CDR3 is CSARGGQGLWSQPQHF. The CDR3 DNA reads TGCAGTGCTCGGGGAGGACAGGGGCTTTGGAGTCAGCCCCAGCATTTT.

This clonotype was counted ten times or more. The rearrangement uses TRBV4-2 and TRBJ2-1, with a tentative D call TRBD2 (5 bases). V dropped 0 bases and J dropped 6 bases, with 15 bases sitting between them. The CDR3 loop spans 16 amino acids. Germline-derived CDR1 and CDR2 are LGHNA and YNFKEQ. The DNA of the CDR3 is TGTGCCAGCAGCCAAGACGGGATGGGCATCGCCAATGAGCAGTTCTTC. This codes for CASSQDGMGIANEQFF.

This clonotype was observed a few times. J is TRBJ1-5 and V is TRBV15, with 7 nucleotides matching TRBD1. This CDR3 region has 16 residues. V gave up 6 bases and J gave up 7 bases; unmatched junction bases: 15. Germline V gene sequence: CDR1 LNHNV, CDR2 YYDKDF (reference sequence). CDR3 amino acids: CATSQNEGAGVQPQHF. The CDR3 DNA is TGTGCCACCAGTCAAAATGAGGGGGCAGGGGTCCAGCCCCAGCATTTT.

The CDR3 sequence is CATSDLGRTMNTEAFF. In DNA form, the CDR3 reads TGTGCCACCAGTGATTTGGGACGGACGATGAACACTGAAGCTTTCTTT. J is TRBJ1-1 and V is TRBV24-1; D gene ambiguous. CDR1 and CDR2 from the germline V gene are KGHDR and SFDVKD. Trimming shortened V by 0 bases and J by 0 bases, and 10 bases separated the two germline ends. The CDR3 has 16 amino acids.

This clonotype was observed many times. The V and J genes are TRBV12-3 or TRBV12-4 and TRBJ1-2; D not certain. The V gene lost 3 bases and the J gene lost 8 bases, with 16 bases spanning the gap. The CDR3 contains 14 residues. CDR3 in DNA: TGTGCCAGCAGTTTCGGAGACCCGGGCCGGGGCTACACCTTC. Its translation: CASSFGDPGRGYTF.

The chain carries TRBV28 and TRBJ2-1; 11 bases are shared with TRBD2. The germline CDR1 and CDR2 sequences are MDHEN and SYDVKM. The V and J ends lost 4 bases and 4 bases, in that order; junction bases with no gene match: 15. The CDR3 covers 19 residues. The CDR3 region is CASSSRRTSGSAIYNEQFF. The DNA of the CDR3 is TGTGCCAGCAGTTCGAGACGGACTAGCGGGTCCGCAATATACAATGAGCAGTTCTTC.

This clonotype was recorded at least ten times. The genes are TRBV7-2 and TRBJ1-6, with D unclear. CDR3 length: 16 amino acids. V was clipped by 3 bases and J by 4 bases, with 13 bases between them. Germline lookup yields CDR1 SGHTA and CDR2 FQGNSA. The DNA for the CDR3 is TGTGCCAGCAGCTTTGGGGTTCCCTATTATAATTCACCCCTCCACTTT. It codes for CASSFGVPYYNSPLHF.

This clonotype was counted a few times. The chain combines TRBV15 with TRBJ2-7; possibly TRBD2 for D (5 bases). V dropped 1 base and J dropped 0 bases, with 10 bases sitting between them. CDR1 and CDR2 (germline): LNHNV, YYDKDF (reference sequence). CDR3 size: 15 residues. In nucleotides, the CDR3 is TGTGCCACCAGCAGAGGGGAGACCCTCTCCTACGAGCAGTACTTC. Protein: CATSRGETLSYEQYF.

A remark on this clonotype: A much larger clonotype is one base distant, so this may be a read error. This chain connects TRBV2 to TRBJ1-6; TRBD1 aligns across 9 bases. CDR3 length: 14 residues. The V gene end was trimmed by 6 bases and the J gene end by 9 bases; junction bases not matched to a gene: 6. The germline V gene has CDR1 SNHLY and CDR2 FYNNEI. Here the CDR3 reads CASRTGTGFSPLHF. The DNA of the CDR3 is TGTGCCAGCAGAACCGGGACAGGGTTTTCACCCCTCCACTTT.

This clonotype has ten or more counts. The V call is TRBV6-2 or TRBV6-3, the J call TRBJ2-7, with TRBD1 identical over 9 bases. Germline lookup yields CDR1 MNHEY and CDR2 SVGEGT. CDR3 length equals 16 residues. The V and J ends lost 8 bases and 5 bases, in that order; junction bases with no gene match: 16. The CDR3 region has the DNA TGTGCCAGCCGGGGGAAACGGACAGGGGTGGTGAACGAGCAGTACTTC. Amino acid sequence: CASRGKRTGVVNEQYF.

This clonotype was found a few times. V usage is TRBV25-1 and J usage is TRBJ2-3, with TRBD1 identical over 12 bases. With 8 bases clipped from V and 2 bases from J, the junction kept 5 bases outside the gene matches. CDR3 size: 15 residues. Germline V gene lookup returns CDR1 MGHDK and CDR2 SYGVNS. The CDR3 DNA is TGTGCCAGCTACGGGACAGGGGGCTTCACAGATACGCAGTATTTT. Its protein is CASYGTGGFTDTQYF.

This clonotype was seen ten or more times. This rearrangement joins TRBV10-3 to TRBJ2-3; 9 bases fit TRBD2. V lost 2 bases to trimming and J lost 4 bases; unmatched junction nucleotides: 7. The germline gives CDR1 ENHRY, CDR2 SYGVKD. The length of the CDR3 is 16 residues. The CDR3 region is CAISELAGTFADTQYF. CDR3 in DNA: TGTGCCATCAGTGAGCTAGCGGGGACCTTCGCAGATACGCAGTATTTT.

The rearrangement joins TRBV4-3 to TRBJ2-3; D possibly corresponds to TRBD1 (5 bases). The CDR3 consists of 15 residues. Per germline, CDR1 LGHNA and CDR2 YSLEER. V lost 0 bases to trimming and J lost 3 bases, with 10 bases between them. The CDR3, as DNA: TGCGCCAGCAGCCAAGAGGGCAGGGATACAGATACGCAGTATTTT. The encoded protein is CASSQEGRDTDTQYF.

The chain is built from TRBV6-2 or TRBV6-3 and TRBJ2-7; D remains ambiguous. The CDR3 spans 11 residues. Trimming pared 5 bases from V and 12 bases from J, leaving 14 bases between. The germline V gene has CDR1 MNHEY and CDR2 SVGEGT. The CDR3 spells CASSNGRPGYF. In DNA form, the CDR3 reads TGTGCCAGCAGTAATGGGCGGCCGGGGTACTTC.

The V gene is TRBV2, the J gene TRBJ2-1; 14 bases match TRBD2. V lost 8 bases and J lost 6; bases outside the gene matches: 3. This CDR3 has 14 residues. The germline V gene encodes CDR1 SNHLY and CDR2 FYNNEI. CDR3 coding DNA: TGTGCCAGCGGGGGGACTAGCGGGGGCAATGAGCAGTTCTTC. Its protein product is CASGGTSGGNEQFF.

The V call is TRBV12-3 or TRBV12-4, the J call TRBJ1-3; TRBD1 might be the D (5 bases). Trimming stripped 4 bases from V and 7 bases from J, with 11 bases between. This CDR3 is 13 amino acids long. The CDR3, as DNA: TGTGCCAGCAGTTCACAGGTTGGGAACACCATATATTTT. This codes for CASSSQVGNTIYF.

This chain links TRBV15 with TRBJ2-1; tentative D call: TRBD2 (7 bases). V lost 1 base and J lost 9, with 10 bases in between. The CDR3 totals 13 residues. CDR1 and CDR2 from the germline V gene are LNHNV and YYDKDF (reference sequence). The CDR3 DNA is TGTGCCACCAGCAGAGGGGGGGGCGGTGAGCAGTTCTTC. This translates into CATSRGGGGEQFF.

This clonotype was observed at least ten times. In DNA form, the CDR3 reads TGTGCCAGCAGCTTAGGGGGAGCTTCTTCACCCCTCCACTTT. Encoded protein: CASSLGGASSPLHF. This chain connects TRBV7-2 to TRBJ1-6; D unresolved. Trimming stripped 1 base from V and 9 bases from J, with 10 bases between. This CDR3 comprises 14 residues. Germline CDR1 and CDR2: SGHTA and FQGNSA. The full variable domain, rest sourced from reference TRBV7-2 and TRBJ1-6, is GAGVSQSPSNKVTEKGKDVELRCDPISGHTALYWYRQSLGQGLEFLIYFQGNSAPDKSGLPSDRFSAERTGGSVSTLTIQRTQQEDSAVYLCASSLGGASSPLHFGNGTRLTVT.

This clonotype has at least ten counts. The chain recombines TRBV7-2 with TRBJ1-6; possible D gene TRBD1, 5 bases. Germline loops: CDR1 SGHTA, CDR2 FQGNSA. The CDR3 is made up of 15 amino acids. Trimming shortened V by 5 bases and J by 0 bases, and 8 bases separated the two germline ends. CDR3 nucleotides: TGTGCCAGCAGCCGGGACCACTCCTATAATTCACCCCTCCACTTT. This gives the protein CASSRDHSYNSPLHF.

This clonotype was found many times. V usage is TRBV19 and J usage is TRBJ1-3; D ambiguous. Germline V gene data show CDR1 as LNHDA and CDR2 as SQIVND (reference sequence). The CDR3 length is 16 residues. V lost 3 bases and J 0 bases, leaving 12 bases between the germline ends. DNA of the CDR3: TGTGCCAGTAGTATTTTGGTCGAACCCTCTGGAAACACCATATATTTT. Translation: CASSILVEPSGNTIYF.

This clonotype was recorded many times. The chain joins TRBV10-3 to TRBJ1-5, with D hard to call. Per the germline V gene, CDR1 is ENHRY and CDR2 is SYGVKD. The CDR3 sequence is 15 residues long. The V end was cut by 0 bases, the J end by 0 bases, with 6 bases between. Here the CDR3 reads CAISESTGSNQPQHF. CDR3 bases: TGTGCCATCAGTGAGTCGACCGGTAGCAATCAGCCCCAGCATTTT.

This clonotype was counted ten times or more. V gene TRBV7-2 combines with J gene TRBJ1-1, with 7 bases lining up with TRBD1. J gave up 6 bases and V 4 bases, and 8 bases lay outside the gene matches. This CDR3 is built from 14 residues. Germline lookup yields CDR1 SGHTA and CDR2 FQGNSA. The DNA for the CDR3 is TGTGCCAGCAGCTATCCGACAGGGTCTCCTGAAGCTTTCTTT. The encoded protein is CASSYPTGSPEAFF.

This clonotype turned up a few times. The chain's CDR3 is CASGSRTTNEKLFF. CDR3 nucleotides: TGTGCCTCAGGAAGCCGAACAACTAATGAAAAACTGTTTTTT. This chain links TRBV27 with TRBJ1-4; no reliable D call. The germline CDR1 and CDR2 sequences are MNHEY and SMNVEV (reference sequence). The CDR3 runs 14 residues. V lost 11 bases to trimming and J lost 0 bases, with 13 bases between them.

There are many counts of this clonotype. This sequence joins TRBV4-1 and TRBJ1-2, with D maybe TRBD1 (6 bases). V was clipped by 1 base and J by 4 bases, with 19 bases between them. CDR1 is MGHRA and CDR2 is YSYEKL in the germline V gene. CDR3 length: 17 amino acids. This CDR3 is CASSQAQGGGARYGYTF. CDR3 DNA sequence: TGCGCCAGCAGCCAAGCCCAAGGGGGGGGTGCACGCTATGGCTACACCTTC.

This clonotype appeared many times. The chain has TRBV10-3 and TRBJ1-3, with D unresolved. V lost 0 bases, J lost 0 bases, and 9 bases lay in between. Looked up from germline, CDR1 is ENHRY and CDR2 is SYGVKD. This CDR3 comprises 16 residues. The CDR3 here is CAISESEAASGNTIYF. CDR3 sequence (DNA): TGTGCCATCAGTGAGTCCGAGGCGGCCTCTGGAAACACCATATATTTT.